These T cell receptor beta chains were read from a single sample in a study of cytomegalovirus exposure and HLA in healthy donors. Generated by immunoSEQ multiplex PCR, the TCRdb table keeps only in-frame clones and is missing some. The data contain 100,000 to 150,000 clones, about 73% of them singletons. Sequenced material: PBMCs. The receptor set was obtained from a woman aged 40 to 50 in good health and CMV-seropositive. CDR3s include the opening cysteine and the closing phenylalanine or tryptophan. Fields, in order: J gene, V gene, D gene, clone size, CDR3 DNA, CDR3 protein. The D gene is left open where the match is weak. The size field is filled for only some rows; it gives once, few, many or a size class.

TRBJ1-5 TRBV7-9 NA once TGTGCCAGCAGCTCCCCGGAAGACCCAGGTCAGCCCCAGCATTTT CASSSPEDPGQPQHF
TRBJ1-6 TRBV5-1 NA NA TGCGCCAGCAGCGGAGGGTCCCGTTATAATTCACCCCTCCACTTT CASSGGSRYNSPLHF
TRBJ2-3 TRBV9 TRBD1 NA TGTGCCAGCAGCCCCAGGGACAGGGACACAGATACGCAGTATTTT CASSPRDRDTDTQYF
TRBJ1-4 TRBV6-5 TRBD1 NA TGTGCCAGCAGTTACTCGATGACAGGGTCTAATGAAAAACTGTTTTTT CASSYSMTGSNEKLFF
TRBJ2-7 TRBV27 TRBD2 NA TGTGCCAGCAGTCCCCGGGTAGCGGGGCCCCACGAGCAGTACTTC CASSPRVAGPHEQYF
TRBJ2-1 TRBV7-3 TRBD2 NA TGTGCCAGCAGTCTTTGGACTAGCGGGGCCGAGCAGTTCTTC CASSLWTSGAEQFF
TRBJ1-2 TRBV7-6 NA NA TGTGCCAGCAGTTGGCAGGTCGGATATGGCTACACCTTC CASSWQVGYGYTF
TRBJ2-3 TRBV7-8 TRBD2 NA TGTGCCAGCAGCCGTAGGACTAGCGGGAGGACCACTAGCACAGATACGCAGTATTTT CASSRRTSGRTTSTDTQYF
TRBJ1-1 TRBV7-2 NA NA TGTGCCAGCGGCCCCACAGGGAACACTGAAGCTTTCTTT CASGPTGNTEAFF
TRBJ2-7 TRBV28 NA NA TGTGCCAGCAGTTCCGTTGGCGGAAGCTCCTACGAGCAGTACTTC CASSSVGGSSYEQYF
TRBJ2-7 TRBV25-1 TRBD2 few TGTGCCAGCAGTGCGGGGAGGGTACACGAGCAGTACTTC CASSAGRVHEQYF
TRBJ1-2 TRBV2 TRBD1 NA TGTGCCAGCAGTAATCAGGGGGCTAACTATGGCTACACCTTC CASSNQGANYGYTF
TRBJ2-5 TRBV5-4 TRBD2 NA TGTGCCAGCAGCTTGCTCTCCCTAGCGGGGACGGGAGAGACCCAGTACTTC CASSLLSLAGTGETQYF
TRBJ1-2 TRBV5-4 NA NA TGTGCCAGCAGCTCGAACTCCGACAGGCGCTATGGCTACACCTTC CASSSNSDRRYGYTF
TRBJ1-5 TRBV28 NA NA TGTGCCAGCGGAAACCAAGGCGCAGGGGTCCGGCAGCCCCAGCATTTT CASGNQGAGVRQPQHF
TRBJ2-1 TRBV5-6 NA few TGTGCCAGCAGCCAGGGGAGCTCCTACAATGAGCAGTTCTTC CASSQGSSYNEQFF
TRBJ2-3 TRBV5-5 TRBD2 NA TGTGCCAGCAGCTTCGTAGCGGGGTCGGTAGATACGCAGTATTTT CASSFVAGSVDTQYF